Below are 15 T cell receptor beta chains sequenced from a single sample in a study of T cells in Graves' hyperthyroidism and ophthalmopathy. Researchers took RNA transcripts and amplified the TCR beta CDR3 regions from them. When the TCR CDR3 underwent first-round RT-PCR, the HTBI primer set was used. A single record per CDR3 protein comes from TCRdb applying MiXCR to the multiplex PCR reads. The sample includes approximately 380,000 distinct CDR3 sequences, 18% of them seen just once. Sequencing input: blood. The receptors here all came from a man younger than 35 with Graves' ophthalmopathy.

A note on this clonotype: A read error may be the cause here, since a much bigger clone is one base away. V gene TRBV2 combines with J gene TRBJ2-3, with TRBD2 as a possible D gene (6 bases). The CDR3 totals 14 residues. Per the germline V gene, CDR1 is SNHLY and CDR2 is FYNNEI. The CDR3 DNA follows: TGTACCAGCAGTCCTCCTCCGGCGGGGGATACGCAGTATTTT. It yields the protein CTSSPPPAGDTQYF.

In its sample, this clonotype was seen many times. The chain recombines TRBV12-3 or TRBV12-4 with TRBJ2-3; D is possibly TRBD1 (6 bases). The CDR3 consists of 14 residues. The V end was cut by 6 bases, the J end by 5 bases, with 15 bases between. CDR3 protein: CASSILSRGDTQYF. The CDR3 DNA follows: TGTGCCAGCAGCATCCTCTCCAGGGGAGATACGCAGTATTTT.

This clonotype has more than one count but fewer than ten. This chain connects TRBV20-1 to TRBJ1-1, with a possible D match to TRBD1 (6 bases). This CDR3 has 15 amino acids. Germline assignment: CDR1 DFQATT and CDR2 SNEGSKA (reference sequence). V gave up 0 bases and J gave up 5 bases, with 16 bases separating them. In nucleotides, the CDR3 is TGCAGTGCTAGAGATGGGGGGGCCTGGGAAACTGAAGCTTTCTTT. Amino acids: CSARDGGAWETEAFF.

This clonotype was picked up a small number of times. This may be a read error: a much more frequent sequence differs by one nucleotide. The rearrangement uses TRBV12-3 or TRBV12-4 and TRBJ1-1; D not resolved. There are 14 residues in the CDR3. The DNA for the CDR3 is TGTGTCAGCAGTTTAGCCCTTTGGGGAACTGAAGCTTTCTTT. This sequence encodes CVSSLALWGTEAFF.

The chain recombines TRBV19 with TRBJ1-1; D is ambiguous. The CDR3 has 14 amino acids. Germline lookup yields CDR1 LNHDA and CDR2 SQIVND (reference sequence). Trimming cost V 7 bases and J 3 bases, with 15 bases left between them. CDR3 region: CASTPPGYDTEAFF. The CDR3 bases are TGTGCCAGTACCCCACCTGGGTACGACACTGAAGCTTTCTTT.

In this sample, this clonotype turned up a few times. This chain uses TRBV4-1 with TRBJ1-2; weak D call: TRBD1 (5 bases). The germline V and J ends were trimmed by 4 bases and 7 bases, with 19 bases remaining between them. CDR3 length equals 15 residues. The germline V gene encodes CDR1 MGHRA and CDR2 YSYEKL. This chain's CDR3 is CASSLEMDPGVGYTF. CDR3 bases: TGCGCCAGCAGCCTCGAGATGGACCCGGGGGTTGGCTACACCTTC.

The chain recombines TRBV5-8 with TRBJ1-6, with D possibly matching TRBD1 (5 bases). V shed 0 bases and J shed 0 bases, with 10 bases lying between them. Germline V lookup: CDR1 SGHTS, CDR2 YDEGEE. CDR3 length: 17 residues. CDR3 bases: TGTGCCAGCAGCTTGGCTTCAGGGAGCTCCTATAATTCACCCCTCCACTTT. It codes for CASSLASGSSYNSPLHF.

In regard to this clonotype: Just one base apart from a much larger clone, this may be a read error. In nucleotides, the CDR3 is TGCAGTGCTAGAACAAGGACAGGGTGCGAAAAACTGTTTTTT. Its translation is CSARTRTGCEKLFF. The chain carries TRBV20-1 and TRBJ1-4; 8 bases are shared with TRBD1. Losses at the gene ends were 2 bases for V and 8 bases for J; bases not matched to a gene: 7. The CDR3 runs to 14 residues. CDR1 and CDR2 from the germline V gene are DFQATT and SNEGSKA (reference sequence).

This clonotype was observed many times. The rearrangement joins TRBV6-5 to TRBJ2-5; no firm D call. CDR3 length: 15 amino acids. V was pared by 0 bases and J by 5 bases, with 13 bases between. Per germline, CDR1 MNHEY and CDR2 SVGAGI. CDR3 sequence reads: CASSYSALGGETQYF. The CDR3 nucleotides read TGTGCCAGCAGTTACTCGGCCCTCGGTGGGGAGACCCAGTACTTC.

There are many counts of this clonotype. The gene calls are TRBV2 and TRBJ2-5, with a possible D match to TRBD2 (6 bases). This CDR3 has 13 residues. Deletions cut 4 bases from V and 4 bases from J, with 10 bases between. CDR1 is SNHLY, CDR2 FYNNEI, per germline. The chain's CDR3 is CASSAGDRETQYF. The CDR3 coding sequence is TGTGCCAGCAGTGCGGGGGATCGAGAGACCCAGTACTTC.

This clonotype has at least ten counts. The chain has TRBV7-2 and TRBJ1-2; D not resolved. V was cut by 2 bases and J by 6 bases, with 4 bases left in between. Germline CDR1 reads SGHTA; CDR2 reads FQGNSA. The CDR3 is 11 residues long. This chain's CDR3 is CASSLRDGYTF. The CDR3 region has the DNA TGTGCCAGCAGCTTAAGGGATGGCTACACCTTC.

In its sample, this clonotype was seen many times. The V and J genes are TRBV3-1 and TRBJ1-5, with D uncertain. Trimming took 3 bases from V and 6 from J, leaving 12 bases between them. This CDR3 has 14 amino acids. Germline V gene lookup returns CDR1 LGHDT and CDR2 YNNKEL (reference sequence). CDR3 sequence (DNA): TGTGCCAGCAGCCATGGGTCGGGTCGTCAGCCCCAGCATTTT. It codes for CASSHGSGRQPQHF. The whole variable domain, remainder taken from reference TRBV3-1 and TRBJ1-5, is DTAVSQTPKYLVTQMGNDKSIKCEQNLGHDTMYWYKQDSKKFLKIMFSYNNKELIINETVPNRFSPKSPDKAHLNLHINSLELGDSAVYFCASSHGSGRQPQHFGDGTRLSIL.

This clonotype was counted many times. The chain links TRBV12-3 or TRBV12-4 to TRBJ1-1; no definite D call. CDR3 length equals 11 residues. V gave up 8 bases and J gave up 3 bases, with 7 bases separating them. Here the CDR3 reads CASGIYTEAFF. Written as DNA, the CDR3 is TGTGCCAGCGGAATTTACACTGAAGCTTTCTTT.

This clonotype was counted ten times or more. The rearrangement uses TRBV7-2 and TRBJ1-2, with D tentatively TRBD1 (5 bases). The CDR3 runs to 17 residues. Trimming left V 1 base short and J 0 bases short, with 15 bases between. The germline V gene has CDR1 SGHTA and CDR2 FQGNSA. CDR3 sequence reads: CASSLGYAGPANYGYTF. In DNA form, the CDR3 reads TGTGCCAGCAGCTTAGGGTATGCAGGGCCGGCTAACTATGGCTACACCTTC.

J is TRBJ2-2 and V is TRBV6-1, with TRBD2 matching 13 bases. There are 17 residues in the CDR3. Losses at the gene ends were 5 bases for V and 0 bases for J; bases not matched to a gene: 3. Per the germline V gene, CDR1 is MNHNS and CDR2 is SASEGT. CDR3 sequence (DNA): TGTGCCAGCAGTTGGACTAGCGGGGGATCGAACACCGGGGAGCTGTTTTTT. Translated, it gives CASSWTSGGSNTGELFF.